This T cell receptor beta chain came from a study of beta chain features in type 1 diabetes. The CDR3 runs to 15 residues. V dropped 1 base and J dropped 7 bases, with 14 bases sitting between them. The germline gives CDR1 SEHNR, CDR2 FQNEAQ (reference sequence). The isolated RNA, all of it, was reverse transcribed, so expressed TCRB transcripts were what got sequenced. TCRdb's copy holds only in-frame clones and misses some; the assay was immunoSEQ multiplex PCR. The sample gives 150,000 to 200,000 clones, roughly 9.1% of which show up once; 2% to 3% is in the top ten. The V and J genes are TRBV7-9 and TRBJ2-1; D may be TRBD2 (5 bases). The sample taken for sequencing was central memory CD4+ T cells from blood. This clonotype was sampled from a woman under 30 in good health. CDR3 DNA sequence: TGTGCCAGCAGCTTAGGAGGGTTCGAGAGGAATGAGCAGTTCTTC. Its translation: CASSLGGFERNEQFF.